Listed below are T cell receptor beta chains from one sample, sequenced in a study of T cell repertoires in cytomegalovirus infection. TCRdb reanalysed the reads using MiXCR and keeps one entry per CDR3 protein. The repertoire includes some 920,000 distinct CDR3 sequences, approximately 31% of them detected once, and 11% to 15% sits in the top ten. These receptors' targets are unknown. Material: cultured CD8+ T cells from PBMCs, obtained from culture after CMV antigen stimulation. Receptors originate from a human donor in good health (CMV status not recorded). Some clones in this sample may be carry-over from other donors' samples. CDR3s include the opening cysteine and the closing phenylalanine or tryptophan. A D gene is named only where the DNA matches it firmly. A row's size may be missing; if present it is once, few, many or a size class.

d_call j_call v_call clone_size cdr3_nt cdr3_aa
- TRBJ2-3 TRBV7-3 few TGTGCCAGCTCACCGGGACGCCGGACCACAGATACGCAGTATTTT CASSPGRRTTDTQYF
- TRBJ1-2 TRBV6-5 - TGTGCCAGCAGTTACTCTCCCAGGTCCTATGGCTACACCTTC CASSYSPRSYGYTF
- TRBJ2-1 TRBV7-2 many TGTGCCAGCAGCTTAGCGGAGTCATGGTCCGGCTACAATGAGCAGTTCTTC CASSLAESWSGYNEQFF
- TRBJ2-4 TRBV9 - TGTGCCAGCAGCCCTGGAGGAGGCAGACTAGCCAAAAACATTCAGTACTTC CASSPGGGRLAKNIQYF
- TRBJ1-4 TRBV10-3 once TGTGCCATCAGCGAGGGGCTTACTAATGAAAAACTGTTTTTT CAISEGLTNEKLFF
TRBD1 TRBJ2-5 TRBV5-6 - TGTGCCAGCAGCGGTGGGACAGGGGTGGCGAAGACCCAGTACTTC CASSGGTGVAKTQYF
- TRBJ1-3 TRBV19 - TGTGCCAGTAGTATCCCCGACAGGTTACCTGGAAACACCATATATTTT CASSIPDRLPGNTIYF
TRBD1 TRBJ1-1 TRBV7-6 few TGTGCCAGCAGCTTTCTAGGGGGCGGAGGGACTGAAGCTTTCTTT CASSFLGGGGTEAFF
- TRBJ2-7 TRBV10-3 - TGTGCCATCGGTCACGAGCAGTACTTC CAIGHEQYF
TRBD1 TRBJ1-3 TRBV20-1 - TGCAGTGCTAGGATCAGGGGGGGAAACACCATATATTTT CSARIRGGNTIYF
- TRBJ2-1 TRBV24-1 - TGTGCCACCAGTGAAACTGGCGCCAATGAGCAGTTCTTC CATSETGANEQFF
- TRBJ1-1 TRBV7-9 - TGTGCCAGCAGCCCTAGTTGGGGGGAGTCAGAGAACACTGAAGCTTTCTTT CASSPSWGESENTEAFF
- TRBJ2-7 TRBV11-1 few TGTGCCAGCAGCCCACACCCTCGACTTGTCCAGTACGAGCAGTACTTC CASSPHPRLVQYEQYF
- TRBJ1-1 TRBV5-1 many TGTGCCAGCAGTTTGACAGACACTGAAGCTTTCTTT CASSLTDTEAFF